The T cell receptor (beta chain) described here comes from a study of cytomegalovirus exposure and HLA in healthy donors. Study observations and caveats: Per a prior analysis, the majority of TCR beta V segments were productive roughly 90% or roughly 30% of the time.

PCR employed 60 Vbeta and 13 Jbeta primers. Repertoires were generated with immunoSEQ multiplex PCR, while TCRdb's copy carries only in-frame clones and drops some. This sample has 100,000 to 150,000 clones; approximately 83% occur once, and the top ten carry approximately 3.5%. As for this clone: Its antigen is as yet unknown.

Trimming removed 5 bases from V and 7 bases from J, with 24 bases in between. The CDR3 is made up of 16 amino acids. Germline V gives CDR1 LGHNT, CDR2 FRNRAP. V is TRBV12-5 and J is TRBJ2-7, with TRBD2 as a possible D gene (5 bases). Sequences were obtained from PBMCs. The clonotype comes from a woman in her forties in good health and CMV-seropositive. CDR3: CASGQQSLARGWEQYF. The CDR3, as DNA: TGTGCTAGTGGTCAACAGTCTCTAGCACGTGGATGGGAGCAGTACTTC.